This is a list of T cell receptor beta chains from one sample in a study of OX40 agonist ivuxolimab in advanced cancers. This table comes from immunoSEQ multiplex PCR, and its TCRdb copy is limited to in-frame clones, with some not included. This sample has tens of thousands of clones; about 81% occur once, and the top ten carry roughly 0.4%. Sequencing was performed on CD4+ or CD8+ T cells sorted from blood, taken in a trial of the OX40 agonist ivuxolimab. The receptors here all came from an adult with an advanced solid tumor such as melanoma, head and neck, liver or kidney cancer. Each CDR3 is given with its conserved first and last residue. Fields, in order: clone size, D gene, V gene, CDR3 protein. D genes are given only for firm matches. Where a row states a size, it is once, few, many or the class of an expanded clone; other rows omit it.

-,-,TRBV5-1,CASSSGGFDEQFF
-,-,TRBV29-1,CSVGGGQRTQYF
-,-,TRBV4-2,CASSQGGGPLQETQYF
-,-,TRBV27,CASRQGRDEQFF
-,TRBD2,TRBV7-2,CASSLSSGRASNEQFF
-,TRBD1,TRBV12-5,CASGFHSPMDRIANTEAFF
few,TRBD1,TRBV9,CASSFRDRLDYGYTF
-,TRBD1,TRBV9,CASSANRTGYIGTSNQPQHF
-,-,TRBV7-2,CASSLTQYTEAFF
-,TRBD1,TRBV7-9,CASSPQGGDGYTF
-,-,TRBV5-5,CASSDWTANNEQFF
-,TRBD2,TRBV5-4,CASSQGLAGRTDTQYF
-,-,TRBV27,CASSPRGLYGYTF